Listed below are T cell receptor beta chains from one sample, sequenced in a study of cytomegalovirus exposure and HLA in healthy donors. The repertoire was sequenced with immunoSEQ multiplex PCR; TCRdb's copy has only in-frame clones and lacks some. The data hold around 250,000 clones, with around 90% observed a single time. The material sequenced was PBMCs. Receptors originate from a woman aged 18-29 years in good health and CMV-seronegative. The CDR3 runs from the conserved cysteine through the conserved F or W. Fields, in order: CDR3 protein, V gene, J gene.

CDR3 protein: CAIRRTESFTGELFF
V gene: TRBV10-3
J gene: TRBJ2-2

CDR3 protein: CASSYGTSGGFFQETQYF
V gene: TRBV27
J gene: TRBJ2-5

CDR3 protein: CATLGLAPGELFF
V gene: TRBV27
J gene: TRBJ2-2

CDR3 protein: CASNPYRGQNIQYF
V gene: TRBV28
J gene: TRBJ2-4

CDR3 protein: CASRLAGGSYNEQFF
V gene: TRBV27
J gene: TRBJ2-1

CDR3 protein: CASSLLTALNEQFF
V gene: TRBV28
J gene: TRBJ2-1

CDR3 protein: CASSLGDRASYEQYF
V gene: TRBV28
J gene: TRBJ2-7

CDR3 protein: CASSLRAQQGMYTEAFF
V gene: TRBV5-1
J gene: TRBJ1-1

CDR3 protein: CASNPRGSYEQYF
V gene: TRBV9
J gene: TRBJ2-7

CDR3 protein: CASSPTTVAQPQHF
V gene: TRBV5-5
J gene: TRBJ1-5

CDR3 protein: CASSTTGVEAFF
V gene: TRBV6-5
J gene: TRBJ1-1

CDR3 protein: CASTFGSNTQYF
V gene: TRBV28
J gene: TRBJ2-3

CDR3 protein: CASSIVQGGSGELFF
V gene: TRBV11-2
J gene: TRBJ2-2

CDR3 protein: CASRQGFTQPQHF
V gene: TRBV6-5
J gene: TRBJ1-5

CDR3 protein: CASSLVATTDTQYF
V gene: TRBV5-1
J gene: TRBJ2-3

CDR3 protein: CASSYTNSGGQETQYF
V gene: TRBV6-5
J gene: TRBJ2-5

CDR3 protein: CSVPIDGSIGGYTF
V gene: TRBV29-1
J gene: TRBJ1-2

CDR3 protein: CASSLVESAGTGGYTF
V gene: TRBV11-2
J gene: TRBJ1-2

CDR3 protein: CASSTRGIEGANVLTF
V gene: TRBV7-8
J gene: TRBJ2-6

CDR3 protein: CASSLEVGGSSYNEQFF
V gene: TRBV7-7
J gene: TRBJ2-1

CDR3 protein: CASSSSGTGEKLFF
V gene: TRBV7-3
J gene: TRBJ1-4

CDR3 protein: CASSYSRGETQYF
V gene: TRBV6-5
J gene: TRBJ2-5

CDR3 protein: CASSQDRGQSDGYTF
V gene: TRBV4-1
J gene: TRBJ1-2

CDR3 protein: CASSLSMAQGNYGYTF
V gene: TRBV27
J gene: TRBJ1-2

CDR3 protein: CASSVARTTGTYNEQFF
V gene: TRBV9
J gene: TRBJ2-1

CDR3 protein: CASSYSLAGVTDTQYF
V gene: TRBV6-6
J gene: TRBJ2-3

CDR3 protein: CASTLSGETYNEQFF
V gene: TRBV6-5
J gene: TRBJ2-1

CDR3 protein: CASSSRGGDPEAFF
V gene: TRBV7-2
J gene: TRBJ1-1

CDR3 protein: CASSQFPTGEANQPQHF
V gene: TRBV4-1
J gene: TRBJ1-5

CDR3 protein: CASSQPGTGNYGYTF
V gene: TRBV4-1
J gene: TRBJ1-2

CDR3 protein: CASRELGTVREQFF
V gene: TRBV5-5
J gene: TRBJ2-1

CDR3 protein: CASSQSYNEQFF
V gene: TRBV7-2
J gene: TRBJ2-1

CDR3 protein: CASGEAGTPGELFF
V gene: TRBV10-1
J gene: TRBJ2-2

CDR3 protein: CASSQVDSGANVLTF
V gene: TRBV14
J gene: TRBJ2-6

CDR3 protein: CASSVDNTANTGELFF
V gene: TRBV9
J gene: TRBJ2-2

CDR3 protein: CASSQGYYSNQPQHF
V gene: TRBV4-3
J gene: TRBJ1-5

CDR3 protein: CASSLAHTSNEKLFF
V gene: TRBV5-1
J gene: TRBJ1-4

CDR3 protein: CASSQETSGGTDTQYF
V gene: TRBV4-3
J gene: TRBJ2-3

CDR3 protein: CASSTWDRWIDGYTF
V gene: TRBV19
J gene: TRBJ1-2

CDR3 protein: CASSTGTVFSYEQYF
V gene: TRBV5-1
J gene: TRBJ2-7

CDR3 protein: CASSESGGRHNEQFF
V gene: TRBV6-1
J gene: TRBJ2-1

CDR3 protein: CASSLLRRESNYGYTF
V gene: TRBV28
J gene: TRBJ1-2

CDR3 protein: CASSREGSTEAFF
V gene: TRBV5-1
J gene: TRBJ1-1

CDR3 protein: CASSEEAPGTGSYEQYF
V gene: TRBV2
J gene: TRBJ2-7

CDR3 protein: CASDRGIGEQYF
V gene: TRBV28
J gene: TRBJ2-7

CDR3 protein: CSGRQGGGTEAFF
V gene: TRBV29-1
J gene: TRBJ1-1

CDR3 protein: CASSPGTGRQKLFF
V gene: TRBV7-6
J gene: TRBJ1-4

CDR3 protein: CASSSRGNTEAFF
V gene: TRBV27
J gene: TRBJ1-1

CDR3 protein: CAISETGTGLNSPLHF
V gene: TRBV10-3
J gene: TRBJ1-6

CDR3 protein: CASTSRDRSWF
V gene: TRBV2
J gene: TRBJ2-7

CDR3 protein: CASSGDRELNTEAFF
V gene: TRBV2
J gene: TRBJ1-1

CDR3 protein: CASSLRYNSPLHF
V gene: TRBV28
J gene: TRBJ1-6

CDR3 protein: CATTRGTYGYTF
V gene: TRBV7-8
J gene: TRBJ1-2

CDR3 protein: CASSQRDISNQPQHF
V gene: TRBV4-1
J gene: TRBJ1-5

CDR3 protein: CASSSSLAGGIYNEQFF
V gene: TRBV11-2
J gene: TRBJ2-1

CDR3 protein: CASSQGAGSNEKLFF
V gene: TRBV4-1
J gene: TRBJ1-4

CDR3 protein: CASSRAGGSGYTF
V gene: TRBV9
J gene: TRBJ1-2

CDR3 protein: CASSLDLAAYGYTF
V gene: TRBV27
J gene: TRBJ1-2

CDR3 protein: CASSLSSSLARRNNEQFF
V gene: TRBV7-3
J gene: TRBJ2-1